The 7 T cell receptor beta chains below were found in one sample sequenced in a study of T cell responses to AZD1222 COVID-19 vaccine. Assay used: immunoSEQ multiplex PCR; TCRdb lists only in-frame clones, some missing. The sample includes some 130,000 clones, around 84% of them seen just once. The material sequenced was peripheral blood, taken on day 0 of AZD1222 vaccination. The origin of the receptors is an adult in good health.

The CDR3 here is CASSQGQNEKLFF. The CDR3 DNA reads TGTGCCAGCAGCCAAGGACAGAATGAAAAACTGTTTTTT. J is TRBJ1-4 and V is TRBV3-1 (or the pseudogene TRBV3-2); perhaps TRBD1 as D (5 bases). The CDR3 runs 13 residues. The ends were cut back, 1 base at V and 5 bases at J, with 5 bases in the middle. CDR1 and CDR2 from the germline V gene are LGHDT and YNNKEL (reference sequence).

V usage is TRBV5-4 and J usage is TRBJ1-1, with D uncertain. V lost 2 bases, J lost 9 bases, and 17 bases lay in between. In germline, CDR1 is SGHNT, CDR2 YYREEE (reference sequence). This CDR3 has 14 residues. CDR3 coding DNA: TGTGCCAGCAGCTTACTAACGGAGGGATTTCAAGCTTTCTTT. This encodes CASSLLTEGFQAFF. The whole variable domain, filled in from reference TRBV5-4 and TRBJ1-1, reads ETGVTQSPTHLIKTRGQQVTLRCSSQSGHNTVSWYQQALGQGPQFIFQYYREEENGRGNFPPRFSGLQFPNYSSELNVNALELDDSALYLCASSLLTEGFQAFFGQGTRLTVV.

The V and J genes are TRBV28 and TRBJ2-1, with D possibly matching TRBD1 (6 bases). CDR3 size: 17 residues. V lost 4 bases and J lost 5, with 21 bases in between. The germline CDR1 and CDR2 sequences are MDHEN and SYDVKM. CDR3: CASSSHLTGNSDNEQFF. The CDR3, as DNA: TGTGCCAGCAGTTCCCACCTCACAGGGAACTCGGACAATGAGCAGTTCTTC. The full variable domain, with the rest looked up from reference TRBV28 and TRBJ2-1, is DVKVTQSSRYLVKRTGEKVFLECVQDMDHENMFWYRQDPGLGLRLIYFSYDVKMKEKGDIPEGYSVSREKKERFSLILESASTNQTSMYLCASSSHLTGNSDNEQFFGPGTRLTVL.

The V call is TRBV3-1 (or the pseudogene TRBV3-2), the J call TRBJ2-3; no clear D gene. Trimming took 2 bases from V and 6 from J, leaving 6 bases between them. Looked up from germline, CDR1 is LGHDT and CDR2 is YNNKEL (reference sequence). There are 12 residues in the CDR3. The CDR3 nucleotides read TGTGCCAGCAGCCAATCCCCGGATACGCAGTATTTT. Amino acid sequence: CASSQSPDTQYF.

V is TRBV28 and J is TRBJ2-1; 9 bases map to TRBD1. This CDR3 has 17 amino acids. Germline V gene sequence: CDR1 MDHEN, CDR2 SYDVKM. The V segment lost 7 bases and the J segment 2 bases; nucleotides outside the gene matches: 12. This CDR3 is CASTSPTDRGTYNEQFF. The CDR3 DNA sequence: TGTGCCAGCACCTCTCCCACCGACAGGGGGACCTACAATGAGCAGTTCTTC.

This chain connects TRBV6-1 to TRBJ1-3, with D unclear. The CDR3 sequence is 14 residues long. V was clipped by 3 bases and J by 0 bases, with 6 bases between them. The germline V gene encodes CDR1 MNHNS and CDR2 SASEGT. This chain's CDR3 is CASSEGYSGNTIYF. For the CDR3, the DNA is TGTGCCAGCAGTGAGGGGTACTCTGGAAACACCATATATTTT.

The rearrangement uses TRBV28 and TRBJ1-5; D gene uncertain. From germline, CDR1 is MDHEN and CDR2 SYDVKM. This CDR3 spans 13 amino acids. The V end was cut by 3 bases, the J end by 5 bases, with 8 bases between. Here the CDR3 reads CASSFETYQPQHF. The CDR3 bases are TGTGCCAGCAGTTTCGAAACTTATCAGCCCCAGCATTTT.